This T cell receptor (beta chain) originates from a study of shared clonotypes between healthy human individuals. Study results and caveats: Naive subsets typically showed greater estimated richness than memory subsets. For sorted subsets, rarefaction showed incomplete sequencing despite large depth.

Donors comprised healthy HIV-negative adults lacking recent acute infections or vaccinations. Assay runs were performed at deep level. Produced via immunoSEQ multiplex PCR; TCRdb's table is partial and in-frame only. The sample holds about 2 million clones, 85% to 95% seen once. Germline V gene data show CDR1 as MNHEY and CDR2 as SVGAGI. The CDR3 sequence is 16 residues long. Germline trimming cut 0 bases from V and 4 bases from J; bases unmatched to any gene: 4. Turning to this clone: As yet, its antigen is unknown. The sample carries other DNA sequences with the same CDR3.

The sequencing input was naive CD4+ T cells sorted from blood. This sample's subset: CD45RA+ positively selected. The chain couples TRBV6-5 to TRBJ2-7, with 12 bases identical to TRBD2. The TCR was taken from a man between 18 and 29 years old in good health. In nucleotides, the CDR3 is TGTGCCAGCAGTTACTCAGGGCTAGCGGGAGGGTACGAGCAGTACTTC. Translating gives CASSYSGLAGGYEQYF.